The rows below give T cell receptor beta chains drawn from one sample of a study of neoadjuvant anti-PD-1 for oral cavity cancer. Clones were read by immunoSEQ multiplex PCR, and TCRdb kept only the in-frame ones, dropping some. Altogether about 42,000 clones are present, approximately 80% being singletons, with the ten largest covering 4% to 5%. The sample here was PBMCs, taken after nivolumab (anti-PD-1) treatment. These receptor sequences come from a person between 40 and 79 years old with oral cavity squamous cell carcinoma. CDR3s include the opening cysteine and the closing phenylalanine or tryptophan. A D gene is named only where the DNA matches it firmly. The size field is filled for only some rows; it gives once, few, many or a size class.

v_gene: TRBV10-2; d_gene: TRBD1; j_gene: TRBJ1-5; abundance: .; CDR3aa: CASSRQGNQPQHF; CDR3nt: TGCGCCAGCAGTAGACAGGGGAATCAGCCCCAGCATTTT
v_gene: TRBV6-1; d_gene: .; j_gene: TRBJ1-2; abundance: once; CDR3aa: CASSGWEYIYGYTF; CDR3nt: TGTGCCAGCAGCGGGTGGGAGTACATCTATGGCTACACCTTC
v_gene: TRBV6-1; d_gene: .; j_gene: TRBJ2-3; abundance: .; CDR3aa: CASSPERLSADTQYF; CDR3nt: TGTGCCAGCTCCCCTGAGAGGTTGAGCGCAGATACGCAGTATTTT
v_gene: TRBV6-6; d_gene: .; j_gene: TRBJ1-2; abundance: few; CDR3aa: CASSWSEERKGGYTF; CDR3nt: TGTGCCAGCAGTTGGTCAGAAGAACGGAAAGGAGGCTACACCTTC
v_gene: TRBV14; d_gene: .; j_gene: TRBJ1-3; abundance: .; CDR3aa: CASKFAAGNTIYF; CDR3nt: TGTGCCAGCAAATTTGCTGCTGGAAACACCATATATTTT
v_gene: TRBV19; d_gene: TRBD1; j_gene: TRBJ1-5; abundance: .; CDR3aa: CASSMPGGDRYSNQPQHF; CDR3nt: TGTGCCAGTAGTATGCCAGGGGGCGACCGGTATAGCAATCAGCCCCAGCATTTT
v_gene: TRBV12-1; d_gene: .; j_gene: TRBJ1-2; abundance: few; CDR3aa: CASSFADRGADNYGYTF; CDR3nt: TGTGCCAGCAGCTTTGCGGACAGGGGGGCCGACAACTATGGCTACACCTTC
v_gene: TRBV12-5; d_gene: .; j_gene: TRBJ1-3; abundance: once; CDR3aa: CASRSRAKRNTIYF; CDR3nt: TGTGCTAGTCGGTCCAGGGCGAAAAGAAACACCATATATTTT
v_gene: TRBV19; d_gene: .; j_gene: TRBJ2-7; abundance: .; CDR3aa: CASASGRFGREQYF; CDR3nt: TGTGCCAGTGCCTCTGGAAGGTTTGGTCGTGAGCAGTACTTC
v_gene: TRBV6-5; d_gene: TRBD1; j_gene: TRBJ1-6; abundance: few; CDR3aa: CASSYSKQGNGSPLHF; CDR3nt: TGTGCCAGCAGTTACTCCAAACAGGGGAATGGTTCACCCCTCCACTTT
v_gene: TRBV6-5; d_gene: .; j_gene: TRBJ1-5; abundance: .; CDR3aa: CASSYSGKSRNQPQHF; CDR3nt: TGTGCCAGCAGTTACTCGGGCAAATCTCGCAATCAGCCCCAGCATTTT
v_gene: TRBV5-1; d_gene: .; j_gene: TRBJ2-3; abundance: .; CDR3aa: CASSLTGDGGSTQYF; CDR3nt: TGCGCCAGCAGCTTGACAGGGGACGGGGGGAGTACGCAGTATTTT
v_gene: TRBV4-2; d_gene: .; j_gene: TRBJ2-6; abundance: .; CDR3aa: CASSQGLGGGYSGANVLTF; CDR3nt: TGTGCCAGCAGCCAAGGGCTGGGGGGCGGTTACTCTGGGGCCAACGTCCTGACTTTC
v_gene: TRBV7-8; d_gene: .; j_gene: TRBJ2-7; abundance: .; CDR3aa: CASTLSRNYLVGEQYF; CDR3nt: TGTGCCAGCACCCTCTCGCGAAACTATTTAGTAGGCGAGCAGTACTTC
v_gene: TRBV6-5; d_gene: .; j_gene: TRBJ2-1; abundance: .; CDR3aa: CASRRARWAYNEQFF; CDR3nt: TGTGCCAGCAGACGAGCTAGATGGGCCTACAATGAGCAGTTCTTC
v_gene: TRBV2; d_gene: .; j_gene: TRBJ2-3; abundance: .; CDR3aa: CASNVTDTQYF; CDR3nt: TGTGCCAGCAATGTCACAGATACGCAGTATTTT
v_gene: TRBV7-2; d_gene: .; j_gene: TRBJ1-2; abundance: .; CDR3aa: CASSRLRGQNYGYTF; CDR3nt: TGTGCCAGCAGTCGTTTGCGGGGACAAAACTATGGCTACACCTTC
v_gene: TRBV7-8; d_gene: TRBD1; j_gene: TRBJ1-3; abundance: .; CDR3aa: CASSAHDRVDGNTIYF; CDR3nt: TGTGCCAGCAGCGCCCACGACAGGGTCGACGGAAACACCATATATTTT
v_gene: TRBV19; d_gene: .; j_gene: TRBJ1-4; abundance: .; CDR3aa: CASSPTPDTNEKLFF; CDR3nt: TGTGCCAGTAGTCCCACTCCGGACACTAATGAAAAACTGTTTTTT
v_gene: TRBV5-6; d_gene: .; j_gene: TRBJ2-1; abundance: .; CDR3aa: CASSLSGRGYEQFF; CDR3nt: TGTGCCAGCAGCTTGTCGGGGCGAGGCTATGAGCAGTTCTTC
v_gene: TRBV18; d_gene: .; j_gene: TRBJ1-1; abundance: .; CDR3aa: CASSPRRGNTEAFF; CDR3nt: TGTGCCAGCTCACCACGTCGCGGGAACACTGAAGCTTTCTTT
v_gene: TRBV2; d_gene: TRBD1; j_gene: TRBJ1-1; abundance: .; CDR3aa: CASSYRGPVAEAFF; CDR3nt: TGTGCCAGCAGTTACAGGGGACCTGTCGCTGAAGCTTTCTTT
v_gene: TRBV6-6; d_gene: .; j_gene: TRBJ1-1; abundance: .; CDR3aa: CASSYEENTEAFF; CDR3nt: TGTGCCAGCAGTTATGAGGAGAACACTGAAGCTTTCTTT
v_gene: TRBV15; d_gene: .; j_gene: TRBJ2-1; abundance: .; CDR3aa: CATSRDGQGNNEQFF; CDR3nt: TGTGCCACCAGCAGAGATGGGCAAGGAAACAATGAGCAGTTCTTC
v_gene: TRBV6-4; d_gene: TRBD1; j_gene: TRBJ2-1; abundance: .; CDR3aa: CASGRTGGINEQFF; CDR3nt: TGTGCCAGCGGGAGGACAGGGGGAATCAATGAGCAGTTCTTC
v_gene: TRBV25-1; d_gene: TRBD1; j_gene: TRBJ2-1; abundance: .; CDR3aa: CASSDYSGTGGSYNEQFF; CDR3nt: TGTGCCAGCAGTGACTACTCCGGGACAGGGGGCTCCTACAATGAGCAGTTCTTC
v_gene: TRBV7-6; d_gene: .; j_gene: TRBJ1-4; abundance: .; CDR3aa: CASSSQLNEKLFF; CDR3nt: TGTGCCAGCAGCTCCCAACTTAATGAAAAACTGTTTTTT
v_gene: TRBV7-3; d_gene: .; j_gene: TRBJ2-2; abundance: .; CDR3aa: CASSLTGRATGELFF; CDR3nt: TGTGCCAGCAGCTTAACCGGGAGAGCCACCGGGGAGCTGTTTTTT
v_gene: TRBV7-8; d_gene: .; j_gene: TRBJ1-1; abundance: .; CDR3aa: CASSSTGPAAFF; CDR3nt: TGTGCCAGCAGCTCCACAGGGCCCGCGGCTTTCTTT
v_gene: TRBV27; d_gene: .; j_gene: TRBJ2-1; abundance: .; CDR3aa: CASSLSTGNNEQFF; CDR3nt: TGTGCCAGCAGTTTATCGACGGGGAACAATGAGCAGTTCTTC
v_gene: TRBV29-1; d_gene: TRBD1; j_gene: TRBJ1-1; abundance: .; CDR3aa: CSVEGTGGTEAFF; CDR3nt: TGCAGCGTTGAAGGGACAGGGGGCACTGAAGCTTTCTTT
v_gene: TRBV11-3; d_gene: .; j_gene: TRBJ2-5; abundance: few; CDR3aa: CASSLGAKAQETQYF; CDR3nt: TGTGCCAGCAGCTTAGGAGCTAAGGCACAAGAGACCCAGTACTTC
v_gene: TRBV9; d_gene: .; j_gene: TRBJ1-3; abundance: .; CDR3aa: CASSALMKSSGNTIYF; CDR3nt: TGTGCCAGCAGCGCCCTTATGAAAAGCTCTGGAAACACCATATATTTT
v_gene: TRBV7-7; d_gene: .; j_gene: TRBJ2-5; abundance: .; CDR3aa: CASSPGLEMTQYF; CDR3nt: TGTGCTAGCAGCCCCGGACTGGAAATGACCCAGTACTTC
v_gene: TRBV30; d_gene: .; j_gene: TRBJ1-6; abundance: .; CDR3aa: CAWSGQQSPLHF; CDR3nt: TGTGCCTGGAGTGGACAACAGTCACCCCTCCACTTT
v_gene: TRBV28; d_gene: TRBD1; j_gene: TRBJ1-5; abundance: .; CDR3aa: CASSKTGGGSNQPQHF; CDR3nt: TGTGCCAGCAGCAAGACAGGGGGTGGGAGCAATCAGCCCCAGCATTTT
v_gene: TRBV5-1; d_gene: .; j_gene: TRBJ2-7; abundance: .; CDR3aa: CASSLLSHPGEQYF; CDR3nt: TGCGCCAGCAGCTTGTTATCCCACCCCGGCGAGCAGTACTTC
v_gene: TRBV5-4; d_gene: TRBD2; j_gene: TRBJ2-2; abundance: .; CDR3aa: CASSLDGSGGPGELFF; CDR3nt: TGTGCCAGCAGCTTGGATGGTAGCGGGGGTCCTGGGGAGCTGTTTTTT
v_gene: TRBV10-3; d_gene: TRBD1; j_gene: TRBJ1-1; abundance: .; CDR3aa: CAISELPGGRLNTEAFF; CDR3nt: TGTGCCATCAGTGAGTTGCCAGGGGGCCGTCTGAACACTGAAGCTTTCTTT
v_gene: TRBV10-3; d_gene: .; j_gene: TRBJ1-1; abundance: .; CDR3aa: CAISELFRKGEAFF; CDR3nt: TGTGCCATCAGTGAGCTATTTCGGAAAGGGGAAGCTTTCTTT
v_gene: TRBV9; d_gene: .; j_gene: TRBJ1-1; abundance: .; CDR3aa: CASREQENTEAFF; CDR3nt: TGTGCCTCCAGGGAACAGGAGAACACTGAAGCTTTCTTT
v_gene: TRBV7-7; d_gene: TRBD2; j_gene: TRBJ2-1; abundance: .; CDR3aa: CASSSGLATYNEQFF; CDR3nt: TGTGCTAGCAGCTCGGGACTAGCGACATACAATGAGCAGTTCTTC
v_gene: TRBV27; d_gene: .; j_gene: TRBJ2-6; abundance: .; CDR3aa: CASRRGTYESGANVLTF; CDR3nt: TGTGCCAGCAGGAGAGGGACCTATGAATCTGGGGCCAACGTCCTGACTTTC
v_gene: TRBV30; d_gene: .; j_gene: TRBJ1-2; abundance: few; CDR3aa: CAFTRGGNYGYTF; CDR3nt: TGTGCTTTCACCCGGGGGGGTAACTATGGCTACACCTTC
v_gene: TRBV7-2; d_gene: TRBD1; j_gene: TRBJ1-6; abundance: once; CDR3aa: CASSKGTANSPLHF; CDR3nt: TGTGCCAGCAGCAAAGGGACAGCCAATTCACCCCTCCACTTT
v_gene: TRBV14; d_gene: .; j_gene: TRBJ1-1; abundance: few; CDR3aa: CASSQAPGGNTEAFF; CDR3nt: TGTGCCAGCAGCCAAGCCCCAGGAGGGAACACTGAAGCTTTCTTT
v_gene: TRBV4-2; d_gene: TRBD1; j_gene: TRBJ1-4; abundance: .; CDR3aa: CASSQNTGVEKLFF; CDR3nt: TGTGCCAGCAGCCAAAATACAGGGGTTGAAAAACTGTTTTTT
v_gene: TRBV29-1; d_gene: .; j_gene: TRBJ2-7; abundance: .; CDR3aa: CSGHDSYEQYF; CDR3nt: TGCAGCGGACACGACTCCTACGAGCAGTACTTC
v_gene: TRBV6-5; d_gene: .; j_gene: TRBJ2-5; abundance: .; CDR3aa: CASSHKETQYF; CDR3nt: TGTGCCAGCAGTCATAAAGAGACCCAGTACTTC
v_gene: TRBV5-1; d_gene: TRBD1; j_gene: TRBJ1-2; abundance: .; CDR3aa: CASSLALAGGSGYGYTF; CDR3nt: TGCGCCAGCAGCTTGGCCTTAGCAGGGGGCTCGGGCTATGGCTACACCTTC
v_gene: TRBV6-1; d_gene: .; j_gene: TRBJ1-2; abundance: .; CDR3aa: CASSASRGGRGYGYTF; CDR3nt: TGTGCCAGCAGTGCATCGAGGGGGGGGCGAGGCTATGGCTACACCTTC
v_gene: TRBV5-1; d_gene: .; j_gene: TRBJ1-2; abundance: .; CDR3aa: CASSLNVQRRNYGYTF; CDR3nt: TGCGCCAGCAGCTTGAACGTACAGAGACGAAACTATGGCTACACCTTC
v_gene: TRBV7-9; d_gene: .; j_gene: TRBJ2-5; abundance: .; CDR3aa: CASSLDGGPLSGTQYF; CDR3nt: TGTGCCAGCAGCTTAGACGGCGGACCGTTAAGCGGGACCCAGTACTTC
v_gene: TRBV5-1; d_gene: .; j_gene: TRBJ2-3; abundance: .; CDR3aa: CASSFEGADTQYF; CDR3nt: TGCGCCAGCAGCTTTGAAGGGGCAGATACGCAGTATTTT
v_gene: TRBV28; d_gene: .; j_gene: TRBJ2-7; abundance: .; CDR3aa: CASSLTGLTSYEQYF; CDR3nt: TGTGCCAGCAGTCTAACGGGACTGACCTCCTACGAGCAGTACTTC
v_gene: TRBV29-1; d_gene: .; j_gene: TRBJ2-7; abundance: .; CDR3aa: CSVGPGTYEQYF; CDR3nt: TGCAGCGTTGGTCCGGGAACCTACGAGCAGTACTTC